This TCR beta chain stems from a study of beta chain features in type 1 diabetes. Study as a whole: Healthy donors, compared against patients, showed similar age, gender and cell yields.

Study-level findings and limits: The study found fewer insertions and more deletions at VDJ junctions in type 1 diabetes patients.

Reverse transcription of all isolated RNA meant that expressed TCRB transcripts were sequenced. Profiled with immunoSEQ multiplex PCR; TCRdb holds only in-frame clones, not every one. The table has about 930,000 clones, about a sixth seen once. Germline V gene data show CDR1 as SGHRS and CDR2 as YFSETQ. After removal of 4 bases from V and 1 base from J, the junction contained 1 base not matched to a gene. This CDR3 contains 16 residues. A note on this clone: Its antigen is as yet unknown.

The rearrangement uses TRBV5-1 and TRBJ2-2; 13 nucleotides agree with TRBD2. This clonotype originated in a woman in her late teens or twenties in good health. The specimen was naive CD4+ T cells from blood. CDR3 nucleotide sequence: TGCGCCAGCAGCCGGACTAGCGGGGGGAACACCGGGGAGCTGTTTTTT. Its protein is CASSRTSGGNTGELFF. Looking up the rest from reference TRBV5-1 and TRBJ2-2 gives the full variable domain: KAGVTQTPRYLIKTRGQQVTLSCSPISGHRSVSWYQQTPGQGLQFLFEYFSETQRNKGNFPGRFSGRQFSNSRSEMNVSTLELGDSALYLCASSRTSGGNTGELFFGEGSRLTVL.